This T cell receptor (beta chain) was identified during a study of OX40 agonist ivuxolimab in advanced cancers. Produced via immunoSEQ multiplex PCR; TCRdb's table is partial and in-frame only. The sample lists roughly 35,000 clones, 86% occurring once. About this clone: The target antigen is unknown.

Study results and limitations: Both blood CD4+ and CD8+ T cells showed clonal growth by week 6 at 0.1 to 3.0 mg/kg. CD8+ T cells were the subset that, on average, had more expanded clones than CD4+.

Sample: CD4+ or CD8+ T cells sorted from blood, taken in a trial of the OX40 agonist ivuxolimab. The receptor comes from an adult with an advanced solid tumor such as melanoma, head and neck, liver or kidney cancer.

CDR3 DNA sequence: TGTGCCTGGAGCCGATTGACAGGGGGCCCCTACGAGCAGTACTTC. It encodes CAWSRLTGGPYEQYF. This rearrangement joins TRBV30 to TRBJ2-7; 10 bases agree with TRBD1. The CDR3 runs 15 residues. Unmatched junction bases numbered 7, after V lost 3 bases and J lost 2 bases. Germline loops: CDR1 GTSNPN, CDR2 SVGIG (reference sequence).